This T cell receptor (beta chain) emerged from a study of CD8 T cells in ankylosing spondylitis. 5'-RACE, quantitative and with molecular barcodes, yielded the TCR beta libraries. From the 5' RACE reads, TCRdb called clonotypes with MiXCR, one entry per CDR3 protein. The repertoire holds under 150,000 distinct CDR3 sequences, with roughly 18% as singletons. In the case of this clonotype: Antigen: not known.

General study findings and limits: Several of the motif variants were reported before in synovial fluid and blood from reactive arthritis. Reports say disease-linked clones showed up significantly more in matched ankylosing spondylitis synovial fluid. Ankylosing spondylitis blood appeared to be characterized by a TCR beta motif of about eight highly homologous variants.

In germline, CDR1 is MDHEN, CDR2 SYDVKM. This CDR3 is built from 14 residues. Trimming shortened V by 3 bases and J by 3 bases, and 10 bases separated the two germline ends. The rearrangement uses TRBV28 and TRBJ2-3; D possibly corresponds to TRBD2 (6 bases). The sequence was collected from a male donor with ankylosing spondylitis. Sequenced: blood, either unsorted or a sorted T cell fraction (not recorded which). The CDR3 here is CASSFLARTDTQYF. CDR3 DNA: TGTGCCAGCAGTTTCCTAGCGCGAACAGATACGCAGTATTTT.